A selection of T cell receptor beta chains follows, all from one sample in a study of blood T cell repertoires in COVID-19. Repertoires were generated with immunoSEQ multiplex PCR, while TCRdb's copy carries only in-frame clones and drops some. The sample comprises 380,000 or so clones, around 84% of which are singletons, and over 0.95% rests with the top ten. Sample: peripheral blood. These receptor sequences come from a human donor with acute or convalescent COVID-19. The donor label of this sample is uncertain. The CDR3 runs from the conserved cysteine through the conserved F or W. The D gene is left open where the match is weak. Clone size is not always given. Where it is, it says once, few, many or a class for expanded clones.

TRBV9	NA	TRBJ1-2	NA	TGTGCCAGCAGCTCACAGACAGGCGGCAACTATGGCTACACCTTC	CASSSQTGGNYGYTF
TRBV19	NA	TRBJ1-1	NA	TGTGCCAGTAGTATAGTGGGGAGTCGGAACACTGAAGCTTTCTTT	CASSIVGSRNTEAFF
TRBV12-5	NA	TRBJ1-2	NA	TGTGCTAGTGGTTTGAGACCGGAAAGGGGTGGCTACACCTTC	CASGLRPERGGYTF
TRBV3-1/TRBV3-2	NA	TRBJ2-7	NA	TGTGCCAGCAGCCAGGTTAAAGTGGGGATGGGAGGCGACGAGCAGTACTTC	CASSQVKVGMGGDEQYF
TRBV6-5	TRBD1	TRBJ2-7	NA	TGTGCCAGCAGACGAGACAGGGACAGTACCTACGAGCAGTACTTC	CASRRDRDSTYEQYF
TRBV11-2	NA	TRBJ2-7	NA	TGTGCCAGCAGCGCGGACACTTACCTGTCCTACGAGCAGTACTTC	CASSADTYLSYEQYF
TRBV6-5	TRBD1	TRBJ2-2	NA	TGTGCCACCAAGCGGACAGGAGGAACCGGGGAGCTGTTTTTT	CATKRTGGTGELFF
TRBV28	NA	TRBJ2-7	NA	TGTGCCAGCAGTTTGGGGTGGGAGATGGGATACGAGCAGTACTTC	CASSLGWEMGYEQYF
TRBV15	NA	TRBJ2-7	NA	TGTGCCACCAGCGATTACTTAGAGGGCTCCTACGAGCAGTACTTC	CATSDYLEGSYEQYF
TRBV25-1	NA	TRBJ2-6	NA	TGTGCCAGCAGTGAATCCTACGGCTCTGGGGCCAACGTCCTGACTTTC	CASSESYGSGANVLTF
TRBV7-9	TRBD1	TRBJ1-2	NA	TGTGCCAGCAGCGTAGAAAGACAGGGCGGCTACACCTTC	CASSVERQGGYTF
TRBV2	NA	TRBJ1-5	NA	TGTGCCAGCAGTGGGCAGGGTCTTAATCAGCCCCAGCATTTT	CASSGQGLNQPQHF
TRBV28	TRBD1	TRBJ1-3	once	TGTGCCAGCAGTTTATGGGGGGACAGCGGTGGAAACACCATATATTTT	CASSLWGDSGGNTIYF
TRBV11-2	TRBD2	TRBJ2-7	NA	TGTGCCAGCAGCATAGGACTAGCGGGAGGCAACTACGAGCAGTACTTC	CASSIGLAGGNYEQYF
TRBV7-6	TRBD1	TRBJ2-1	NA	TGTGCCAGCAGCTTAGCAGGGGGCTTCTACAATGAGCAGTTCTTC	CASSLAGGFYNEQFF
TRBV18	NA	TRBJ1-1	NA	TGTGCCAGCTCACCACCCGAACGAGCCAACACTGAAGCTTTCTTT	CASSPPERANTEAFF
TRBV7-9	TRBD2	TRBJ2-2	NA	TGTGCCAGCAGCTCCGGGACTAGCGGGACGTACACCGGGGAGCTGTTTTTT	CASSSGTSGTYTGELFF
TRBV10-1	TRBD2	TRBJ2-1	NA	TGCGCCAGCAGCCGTAGCGGGGGCAATGAGCAGTTCTTC	CASSRSGGNEQFF
TRBV5-1	TRBD2	TRBJ2-1	NA	TGCGCCAGCAGCTTAATAGCGGGGGGGAAGTACAATGAGCAGTTCTTC	CASSLIAGGKYNEQFF
TRBV5-4	NA	TRBJ1-2	NA	TGTGCCAGCAGTCACGCTTACCCCACGAACTCCTACTATGGCTACACCTTC	CASSHAYPTNSYYGYTF
TRBV6-6	NA	TRBJ1-1	NA	TGTGCCAGCAGTTACGGTCAGATGAACACTGAAGCTTTCTTT	CASSYGQMNTEAFF
TRBV6-1	NA	TRBJ1-3	NA	TGTGCCAGCAGTGACCGAGAGGTGGCGGGCGGAAACACCATATATTTT	CASSDREVAGGNTIYF
TRBV10-1	NA	TRBJ1-1	NA	TGCGCCAGCAGTGAACAGGGGAACACTGAAGCTTTCTTT	CASSEQGNTEAFF
TRBV4-2	NA	TRBJ1-1	few	TGTGCCAGCAGCCAAGAAATTACAGGGATACCTGAAGCTTTCTTT	CASSQEITGIPEAFF
TRBV4-1	TRBD1	TRBJ2-2	NA	TGCGCCAGCAGCCAAGAGCCCTCCGGGACAGGATTGGGCACCGGGGAGCTGTTTTTT	CASSQEPSGTGLGTGELFF
TRBV29-1	TRBD1	TRBJ2-2	NA	TGCAGCGTTGTAGGGGGCGGTATCAACACCGGGGAGCTGTTTTTT	CSVVGGGINTGELFF
TRBV12-3/TRBV12-4	NA	TRBJ1-6	NA	TGTGCCAGCAGTTATAGTAATTCACCCCTCCACTTT	CASSYSNSPLHF
TRBV19	TRBD1	TRBJ1-2	NA	TGTGCCAGTAGTACCCAGACAGGGGAAGGCTACACCTTC	CASSTQTGEGYTF
TRBV28	NA	TRBJ1-5	NA	TGTGCCAGCAGCTTGGGGGGTCCTCAGCCCCAGCATTTT	CASSLGGPQPQHF
TRBV10-3	TRBD1	TRBJ1-2	once	TGTGCCATCAGAGAAATGGGACAGGGGGTTCATGGCTACACCTTC	CAIREMGQGVHGYTF
TRBV19	NA	TRBJ1-2	NA	TGTGCCAGTAGTATGGGTAGACAGACTGGCTACACCTTC	CASSMGRQTGYTF
TRBV5-1	TRBD1	TRBJ2-7	few	TGCGCCAGCAGCACGGGGACAGGGGCGAGAGAGCAGTACTTC	CASSTGTGAREQYF
TRBV11-1	TRBD1	TRBJ2-2	NA	TGTGCCAGCAGCCTTTACAGGGGGGACACCGGGGAGCTGTTTTTT	CASSLYRGDTGELFF
TRBV7-9	TRBD1	TRBJ2-5	few	TGTGCCAGCAGCCGGATCGGGACAGGGCAAGGAAGAGGGACCCAGTACTTC	CASSRIGTGQGRGTQYF
TRBV12-3/TRBV12-4	TRBD1	TRBJ1-3	NA	TGTGCCAGCAGTTCCCGGACAGGGAACACCATATATTTT	CASSSRTGNTIYF
TRBV7-9	NA	TRBJ1-3	NA	TGTGCCAGCAGCCCGAGGACACCTGGAAACACCATATATTTT	CASSPRTPGNTIYF
TRBV19	NA	TRBJ1-3	NA	TGTGCCAGTAGTATACCAGGGTCTGGAAACACCATATATTTT	CASSIPGSGNTIYF
TRBV7-9	TRBD2	TRBJ2-1	NA	TGTGCCAGCAGCCTCGGGACTAGCGGGACCAATGAGCAGTTCTTC	CASSLGTSGTNEQFF
TRBV29-1	TRBD2	TRBJ2-1	NA	TGCAGCGTTGCCGGACTAGCGGGAGTTGGTAATGAGCAGTTCTTC	CSVAGLAGVGNEQFF
TRBV2	NA	TRBJ1-4	NA	TGTGCCAGCAGTGAAGGCGCAGGGGTTAGGATCAGGGGTGAAAAACTGTTTTTT	CASSEGAGVRIRGEKLFF